A selection of T cell receptor beta chains follows, all from one sample in a study of T cell repertoires in cytomegalovirus infection. In TCRdb, the reads were re-called with MiXCR into one record per CDR3 protein. The table includes fewer than 55,000 distinct CDR3 sequences, about 20% detected once. Their recognized antigens are unknown. The source material was CD8+ T cells from cultured PBMCs, sampled from culture after CMV antigen stimulation. The receptors were sampled from a human donor in good health (CMV status not recorded). Some clones in this sample may be carry-over from other donors' samples. CDR3s include the opening cysteine and the closing phenylalanine or tryptophan. Fields, in order: clone size, D gene, J gene, V gene, CDR3 DNA, CDR3 protein. D genes are given only for firm matches. The listing skips clone size in some rows; elsewhere it reads once, few, many or a size class.

many | . | TRBJ1-1 | TRBV6-2/TRBV6-3 | TGTGCCAGCAGTGAGACAGATTTTGAAGCTTTCTTT | CASSETDFEAFF
. | . | TRBJ2-7 | TRBV12-3/TRBV12-4 | TGTGCCAGCAGTTTTCGGTTACCAGGGGCCATACGCTCCTACGAGCAGTACTTC | CASSFRLPGAIRSYEQYF
. | TRBD1 | TRBJ1-1 | TRBV20-1 | TGCAGTGCACTTACCTCGGAACAGGGGGCAGGAACTGAAGCTTTCTTT | CSALTSEQGAGTEAFF
. | TRBD1 | TRBJ2-7 | TRBV6-5 | TGTGCCAGCAGATGGGGCACAGGGGGGAGAGAGCAGTACTTC | CASRWGTGGREQYF
. | . | TRBJ2-6 | TRBV4-3 | TGCGCCAGCAGCCAAGATCACAAAATCTCTGGGGCCAACGTCCTGACTTTC | CASSQDHKISGANVLTF
few | . | TRBJ2-3 | TRBV27 | TGTGCCAGCGGATCAGGGAGCACAGATACGCAGTATTTT | CASGSGSTDTQYF
. | . | TRBJ2-7 | TRBV27 | TGTGCCAGCAGCCGACGTGGCTACGAGCAGTACTTC | CASSRRGYEQYF
few | . | TRBJ1-5 | TRBV27 | TGTGCCAGCAGTCCGAAAGGGGGGGGGAGGTCCCAGCATTTT | CASSPKGGGRSQHF
few | TRBD1 | TRBJ2-5 | TRBV5-5 | TGTGCCAGCAGCTTGAGGGGCTCAGACAGGGGGTACTTC | CASSLRGSDRGYF
few | . | TRBJ2-1 | TRBV6-1 | TGTGCTGCGGGTCGGGGAAATGAGCAGTTCTTC | CAAGRGNEQFF
. | . | TRBJ2-2 | TRBV7-8 | TGTGCCAGCAGCCCTTACAGGGACACCGGGGAGCTGTTTTTT | CASSPYRDTGELFF
few | TRBD1 | TRBJ1-6 | TRBV7-9 | TGTGCCAGCGGGGGACAGTCCTATAATTCACCCCTCCACTTT | CASGGQSYNSPLHF
. | TRBD1 | TRBJ1-4 | TRBV7-2 | TGTGCCAGCAGCTTACGGGACAGCCCCTTTCCAACTAATGAAAAACTGTTTTTT | CASSLRDSPFPTNEKLFF
few | . | TRBJ1-1 | TRBV7-3 | TGTGCCAGCAGCTCACAGGGACTGAACACTGAAGCTTTCTTT | CASSSQGLNTEAFF
. | . | TRBJ1-1 | TRBV6-2/TRBV6-3 | TGTGCCAGCAGTTTCCAAGACTGGACTGAAGCTTTCTTT | CASSFQDWTEAFF
. | . | TRBJ1-4 | TRBV6-2/TRBV6-3 | TGTGCCAGCAGTTACTTGGATCTGACTAATGAAAAACTGTTTTTT | CASSYLDLTNEKLFF
. | . | TRBJ2-7 | TRBV2 | TGTGCCAGCAGTGAAGCGCGTCTCTCAGAAAATATCTACTACGAGCAGTACTTC | CASSEARLSENIYYEQYF
. | . | TRBJ2-7 | TRBV11-2 | TGTGCCAGCAGCTTAGGACAGATCTCCTACGAGCAGTACTTC | CASSLGQISYEQYF
few | . | TRBJ1-2 | TRBV7-2 | TGTGCCAGCAGCTTAACCGGTTTAGGGGTAGCTAACTATGGCTACACCTTC | CASSLTGLGVANYGYTF
. | . | TRBJ1-1 | TRBV7-2 | TGTGCCAGCAGCTCCCGACAGGTTCGGGGCGAGGCTGAAGCTTTCTTT | CASSSRQVRGEAEAFF
few | . | TRBJ2-7 | TRBV4-1 | TGCGCCAGCAGCCAAGAGAATGCGGCCCTCCTCGAGCAGTACTTC | CASSQENAALLEQYF
few | . | TRBJ1-5 | TRBV7-3 | TGTGCCAGCAGCGTAGAAGGGGCGCGGTATCAGCCCCAGCATTTT | CASSVEGARYQPQHF
. | . | TRBJ2-7 | TRBV28 | TGTGCCAGCAGTTCCAGCGACGGAGGCAGGAACGAGCAGTACTTC | CASSSSDGGRNEQYF
few | . | TRBJ1-5 | TRBV6-1 | TGTGCCAGCAGTGAAGGTCGGGGTCAGCCCCAGCATTTT | CASSEGRGQPQHF
. | . | TRBJ2-7 | TRBV2 | TGTGCCAGCAAGGGCAGGTGGTACGAGCAGTACTTC | CASKGRWYEQYF
. | . | TRBJ2-7 | TRBV7-2 | TGTGCCAGCAGAAACTACGAGCAGTACTTC | CASRNYEQYF
. | . | TRBJ1-5 | TRBV12-3/TRBV12-4 | TGTGCCAGCAGGGGTCGTAGGGGGAATCAGCCCCAGCATTTT | CASRGRRGNQPQHF
many | . | TRBJ1-1 | TRBV7-2 | TGTGCCAGCAGCTTAAACGCAAATGGGGGCACTGAAGCTTTCTTT | CASSLNANGGTEAFF
few | . | TRBJ1-1 | TRBV28 | TGTGCCAGCAGTTTAGACTCAGTCGGCTTAGCGACTGAAGCTTTCTTT | CASSLDSVGLATEAFF